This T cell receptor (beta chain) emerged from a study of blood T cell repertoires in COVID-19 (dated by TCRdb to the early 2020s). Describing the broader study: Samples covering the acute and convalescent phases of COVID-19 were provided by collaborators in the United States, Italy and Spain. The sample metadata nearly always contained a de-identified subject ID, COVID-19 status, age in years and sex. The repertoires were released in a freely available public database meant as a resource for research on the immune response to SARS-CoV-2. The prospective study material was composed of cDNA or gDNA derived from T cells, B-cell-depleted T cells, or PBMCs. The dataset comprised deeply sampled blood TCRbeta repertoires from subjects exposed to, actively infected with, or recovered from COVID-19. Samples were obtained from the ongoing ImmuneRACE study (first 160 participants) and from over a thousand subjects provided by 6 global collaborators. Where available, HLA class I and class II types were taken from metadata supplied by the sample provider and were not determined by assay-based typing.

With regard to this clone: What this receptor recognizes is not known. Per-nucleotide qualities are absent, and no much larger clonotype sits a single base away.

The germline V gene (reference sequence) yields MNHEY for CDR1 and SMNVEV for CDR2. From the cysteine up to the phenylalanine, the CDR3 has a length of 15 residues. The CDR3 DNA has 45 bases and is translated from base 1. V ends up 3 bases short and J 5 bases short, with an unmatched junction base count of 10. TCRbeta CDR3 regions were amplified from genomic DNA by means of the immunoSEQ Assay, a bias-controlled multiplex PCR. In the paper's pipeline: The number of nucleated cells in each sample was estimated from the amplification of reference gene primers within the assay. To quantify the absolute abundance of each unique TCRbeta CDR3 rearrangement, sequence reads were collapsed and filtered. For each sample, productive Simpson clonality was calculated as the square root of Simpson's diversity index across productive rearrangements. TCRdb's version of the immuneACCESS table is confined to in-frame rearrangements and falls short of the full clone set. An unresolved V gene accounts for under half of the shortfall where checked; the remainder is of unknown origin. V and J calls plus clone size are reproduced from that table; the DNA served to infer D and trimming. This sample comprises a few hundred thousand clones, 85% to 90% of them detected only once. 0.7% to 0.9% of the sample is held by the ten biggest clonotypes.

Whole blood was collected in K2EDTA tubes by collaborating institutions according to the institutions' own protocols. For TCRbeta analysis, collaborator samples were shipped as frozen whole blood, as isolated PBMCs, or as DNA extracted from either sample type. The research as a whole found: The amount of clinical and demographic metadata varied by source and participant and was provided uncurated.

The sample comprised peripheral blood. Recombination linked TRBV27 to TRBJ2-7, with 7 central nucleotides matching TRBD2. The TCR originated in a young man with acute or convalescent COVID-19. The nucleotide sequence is TGTGCCAGCAGTTTGACCCTGGGACTACCTAACGAGCAGTACTTC. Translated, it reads CASSLTLGLPNEQYF.